This is a list of T cell receptor beta chains from one sample in a study of blood T cell repertoires in COVID-19. Clones were read by immunoSEQ multiplex PCR, and TCRdb kept only the in-frame ones, dropping some. The sample contains about 150,000 clones, around 82% of which appear only once. Material: peripheral blood. These TCRs come from an older man with COVID-19, enrolled during active disease. The CDR3 runs from the conserved cysteine through the conserved F or W. The D gene is left open where the match is weak. Rows give clone size only sometimes, using once, few, many, or a class for an expanded clone.

v_gene: TRBV2; d_gene: -; j_gene: TRBJ1-1; abundance: -; CDR3nt: TGTGCCAGCAGTGAATCGTTGAACACTGAAGCTTTCTTT; CDR3aa: CASSESLNTEAFF
v_gene: TRBV10-3; d_gene: TRBD1; j_gene: TRBJ2-5; abundance: -; CDR3nt: TGTGCCATCAAGAGGACAGGGGGCGGGGAAGAGACCCAGTACTTC; CDR3aa: CAIKRTGGGEETQYF
v_gene: TRBV12-3/TRBV12-4; d_gene: -; j_gene: TRBJ1-1; abundance: -; CDR3nt: TGTGCCAGCAGTCTGCAGGGAATGACTGAAGCTTTCTTT; CDR3aa: CASSLQGMTEAFF
v_gene: TRBV15; d_gene: -; j_gene: TRBJ1-3; abundance: -; CDR3nt: TGTGCCACCAGCAGAGATCAGGGAATCTCTGGAAACACCATATATTTT; CDR3aa: CATSRDQGISGNTIYF
v_gene: TRBV2; d_gene: -; j_gene: TRBJ1-4; abundance: -; CDR3nt: TGTGCCAGCAAAACGACGGGTGAAAAACTGTTTTTT; CDR3aa: CASKTTGEKLFF
v_gene: TRBV4-2; d_gene: -; j_gene: TRBJ2-1; abundance: few; CDR3nt: TGTGCCAGCAGCCAGCATGGGGCAGGGATGGTCAGCTCCTACAATGAGCAGTTCTTC; CDR3aa: CASSQHGAGMVSSYNEQFF
v_gene: TRBV5-1; d_gene: -; j_gene: TRBJ2-3; abundance: -; CDR3nt: TGCGCCAGCAGCTCAACGGGTAGCGGCAAGGGAGGTGGCACAGATACGCAGTATTTT; CDR3aa: CASSSTGSGKGGGTDTQYF
v_gene: TRBV5-1; d_gene: -; j_gene: TRBJ1-4; abundance: -; CDR3nt: TGCGCCAGCAGCTTGGTGGGGCAGAGTGAAAAACTGTTTTTT; CDR3aa: CASSLVGQSEKLFF
v_gene: TRBV2; d_gene: -; j_gene: TRBJ1-5; abundance: -; CDR3nt: TGTGCCAGCAGTGAAGGAGGGTGGAATCAGCCCCAGCATTTT; CDR3aa: CASSEGGWNQPQHF
v_gene: TRBV7-9; d_gene: -; j_gene: TRBJ1-3; abundance: -; CDR3nt: TGTGCCAGCAGCTTACGGGGGGGAAACACCATATATTTT; CDR3aa: CASSLRGGNTIYF
v_gene: TRBV6-5; d_gene: TRBD1; j_gene: TRBJ2-1; abundance: -; CDR3nt: TGTGCCAGCAGTTCCGGACAGGCTAGGTACAATGAGCAGTTCTTC; CDR3aa: CASSSGQARYNEQFF
v_gene: TRBV7-8; d_gene: TRBD1; j_gene: TRBJ1-1; abundance: -; CDR3nt: TGTGCCAGCAGCTCTCAGGGGGATCGAGCTTTCTTT; CDR3aa: CASSSQGDRAFF
v_gene: TRBV6-1; d_gene: TRBD2; j_gene: TRBJ2-7; abundance: -; CDR3nt: TGTGCCAGCAGTGAAGCTAGCGGGAGCTCCTACGAGCAGTACTTC; CDR3aa: CASSEASGSSYEQYF
v_gene: TRBV4-3; d_gene: -; j_gene: TRBJ1-1; abundance: -; CDR3nt: TGCGCCAGCAGCCAGGGCTCGGTCACTGAAGCTTTCTTT; CDR3aa: CASSQGSVTEAFF
v_gene: TRBV27; d_gene: TRBD1; j_gene: TRBJ1-1; abundance: -; CDR3nt: TGTGCCAGCACCTTTAGTGAGGGGGCGACGGAATGGATCACTGAAGCTTTCTTT; CDR3aa: CASTFSEGATEWITEAFF
v_gene: TRBV5-1; d_gene: TRBD1; j_gene: TRBJ1-1; abundance: -; CDR3nt: TGCGCCAGCAGCTGGACAGGGACAATGAACACTGAAGCTTTCTTT; CDR3aa: CASSWTGTMNTEAFF
v_gene: TRBV2; d_gene: -; j_gene: TRBJ1-2; abundance: once; CDR3nt: TGTGCCAGCGGAGGCTCTCCCCTGCCTAACTATGGCTACACCTTC; CDR3aa: CASGGSPLPNYGYTF
v_gene: TRBV19; d_gene: -; j_gene: TRBJ1-6; abundance: -; CDR3nt: TGTGCCAGTAGTACCGAGGGAGGGCCGTACTCACCCCTCCACTTT; CDR3aa: CASSTEGGPYSPLHF
v_gene: TRBV7-2; d_gene: TRBD1; j_gene: TRBJ2-3; abundance: few; CDR3nt: TGTGCCAGCAGCTTAGAATACTGGACAGGGGGAACAGATACGCAGTATTTT; CDR3aa: CASSLEYWTGGTDTQYF
v_gene: TRBV11-3; d_gene: TRBD1; j_gene: TRBJ2-7; abundance: -; CDR3nt: TGTGCCAGCAGCTTAGTGGGACAGGGAGACTACGAGCAGTACTTC; CDR3aa: CASSLVGQGDYEQYF